The sequence of this TCR beta chain was determined in a study of control samples from healthy donors and cancer patients. The assay was immunoSEQ multiplex PCR, and TCRdb's table has in-frame clones only and misses some. In the table there are approximately 150,000 clones, nearly 90% of which are singletons. V was clipped by 10 bases and J by 0 bases; unmatched bases: 5. CDR1 and CDR2 from the germline V gene are ENHRY and SYGVKD. The length of the CDR3 is 14 residues. The clonotype was recovered from a man in his fifties or sixties with head and neck cancer. The sequencing input was PBMCs. The rearrangement joins TRBV10-3 to TRBJ2-2, with 7 nucleotides matching TRBD1. DNA of the CDR3: TGTGCCAACCAGGGACAGCCGAACACCGGGGAGCTGTTTTTT. Protein: CANQGQPNTGELFF.